This note documents a single T cell receptor beta chain sequence. Its antigen remains unidentified. Via MiXCR, TCRdb re-called the multiplex PCR reads, giving one row per CDR3 protein. The top ten clones hold approximately 4.3% of a sample with nearly 200,000 distinct CDR3 sequences, over 25% of them seen once. These data come from a study of breast tumors, draining lymph nodes, adjacent tissues. Overall study findings and caveats: Data fit most tumor T cells coming from lymph node, expanding in tumor.

The lymph nodes were axillary draining lymph nodes from breast cancer patients. This clonotype was obtained from a female donor with breast cancer. Some clones in this sample may be carry-over from other donors' samples. Sequenced input: axillary lymph node tissue.

CDR3 in amino acids: CASSLVPADANIQYF. The CDR3 bases are TGTGCCAGCAGCTTGGTCCCAGCGGATGCAAACATTCAGTACTTC. The chain links TRBV5-5 to TRBJ2-4; D may be TRBD2 (5 bases). Per germline, CDR1 SGHKS and CDR2 YYEKEE (reference sequence). There are 15 residues in the CDR3. V lost 0 bases and J lost 6, with 13 bases in between.